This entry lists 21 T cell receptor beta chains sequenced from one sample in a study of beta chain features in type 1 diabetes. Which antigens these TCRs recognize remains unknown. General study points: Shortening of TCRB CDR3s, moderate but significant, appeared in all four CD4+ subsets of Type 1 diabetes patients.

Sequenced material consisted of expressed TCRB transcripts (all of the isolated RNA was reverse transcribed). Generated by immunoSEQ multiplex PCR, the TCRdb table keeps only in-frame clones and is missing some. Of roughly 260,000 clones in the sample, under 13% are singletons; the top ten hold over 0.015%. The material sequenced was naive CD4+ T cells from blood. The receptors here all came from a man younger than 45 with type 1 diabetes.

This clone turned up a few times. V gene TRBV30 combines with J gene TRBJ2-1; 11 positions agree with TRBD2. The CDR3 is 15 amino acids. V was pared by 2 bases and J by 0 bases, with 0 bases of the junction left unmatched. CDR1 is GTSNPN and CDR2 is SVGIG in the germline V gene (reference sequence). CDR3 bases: TGTGCCTGGAGTCTAGCGGGGGGCTCCTACAATGAGCAGTTCTTC. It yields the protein CAWSLAGGSYNEQFF.

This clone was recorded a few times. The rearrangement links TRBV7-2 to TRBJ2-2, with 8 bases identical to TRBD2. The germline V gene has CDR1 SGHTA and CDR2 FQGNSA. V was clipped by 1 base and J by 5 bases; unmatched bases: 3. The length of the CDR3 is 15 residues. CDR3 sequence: CASSLEAGGTGELFF. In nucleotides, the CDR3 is TGTGCCAGCAGCTTAGAGGCGGGGGGTACCGGGGAGCTGTTTTTT.

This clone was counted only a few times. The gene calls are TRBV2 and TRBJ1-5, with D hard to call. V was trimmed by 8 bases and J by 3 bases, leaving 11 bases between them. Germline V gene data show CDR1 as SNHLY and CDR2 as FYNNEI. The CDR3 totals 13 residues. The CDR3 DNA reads TGTGCCAGCCGCTGGGCCCACAATCAGCCCCAGCATTTT. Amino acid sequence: CASRWAHNQPQHF.

CDR3 DNA: TGTGCCAGCAGCTTAGCCAGCGGAGAGACCCAGTACTTC. Residues: CASSLASGETQYF. This chain links TRBV7-2 with TRBJ2-5; D perhaps matches TRBD2 (5 bases). Germline V gives CDR1 SGHTA, CDR2 FQGNSA. The CDR3 spans 13 residues. The V gene lost 0 bases and the J gene lost 4 bases, with 6 bases spanning the gap.

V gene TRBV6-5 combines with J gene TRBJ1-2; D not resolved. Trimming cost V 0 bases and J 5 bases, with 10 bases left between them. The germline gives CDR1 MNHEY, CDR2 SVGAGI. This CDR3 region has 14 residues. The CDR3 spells CASSYSYRKYGYTF. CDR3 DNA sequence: TGTGCCAGCAGTTACTCGTACAGAAAGTATGGCTACACCTTC.

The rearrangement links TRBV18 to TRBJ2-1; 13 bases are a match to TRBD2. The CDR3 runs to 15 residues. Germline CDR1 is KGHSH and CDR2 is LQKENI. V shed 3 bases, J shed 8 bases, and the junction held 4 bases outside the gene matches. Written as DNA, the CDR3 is TGTGCCAGCTCACCCGGGACTAGCGGGGTCTATGAGCAGTTCTTC. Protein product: CASSPGTSGVYEQFF.

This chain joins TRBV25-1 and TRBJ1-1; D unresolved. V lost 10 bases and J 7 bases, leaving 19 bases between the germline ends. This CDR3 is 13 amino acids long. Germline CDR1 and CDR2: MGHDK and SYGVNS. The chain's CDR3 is CATGVFTGGEAFF. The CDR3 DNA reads TGTGCCACCGGAGTTTTTACTGGAGGTGAAGCTTTCTTT.

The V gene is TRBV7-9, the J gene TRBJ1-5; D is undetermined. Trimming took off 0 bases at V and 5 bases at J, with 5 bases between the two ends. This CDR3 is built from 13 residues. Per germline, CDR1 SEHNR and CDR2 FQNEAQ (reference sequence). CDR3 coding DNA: TGTGCCAGCAGCTTAGCTCGGGATCAGCCCCAGCATTTT. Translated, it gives CASSLARDQPQHF.

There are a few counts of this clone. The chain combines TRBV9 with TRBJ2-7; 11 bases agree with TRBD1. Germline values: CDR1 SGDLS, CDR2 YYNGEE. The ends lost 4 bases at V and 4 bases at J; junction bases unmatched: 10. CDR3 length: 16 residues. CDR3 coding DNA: TGTGCCAGCAGCCTAGGCGGACAGGGGGCGATTTACGAGCAGTACTTC. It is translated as CASSLGGQGAIYEQYF.

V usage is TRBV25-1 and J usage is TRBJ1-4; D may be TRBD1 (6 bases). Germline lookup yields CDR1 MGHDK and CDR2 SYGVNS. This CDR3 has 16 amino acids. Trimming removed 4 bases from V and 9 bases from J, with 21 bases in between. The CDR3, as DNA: TGTGCCAGCAGTGGTGATCGGACAGTCGGGAGGAAAAAACTGTTTTTT. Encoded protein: CASSGDRTVGRKKLFF. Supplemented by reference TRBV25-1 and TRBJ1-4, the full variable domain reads EADIYQTPRYLVIGTGKKITLECSQTMGHDKMYWYQQDPGMELHLIHYSYGVNSTEKGDLSSESTVSRIRTEHFPLTLESARPSHTSQYLCASSGDRTVGRKKLFFGSGTQLSVL.

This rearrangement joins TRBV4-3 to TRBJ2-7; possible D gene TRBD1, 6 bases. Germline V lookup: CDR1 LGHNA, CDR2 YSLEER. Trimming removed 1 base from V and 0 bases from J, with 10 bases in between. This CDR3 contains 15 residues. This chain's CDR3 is CASSQGSGASYEQYF. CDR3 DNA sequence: TGCGCCAGCAGCCAAGGATCAGGGGCCTCCTACGAGCAGTACTTC.

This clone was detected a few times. CDR3: CASSPRQASYEQYF. The DNA of the CDR3 is TGTGCCAGCAGCCCCCGACAGGCGTCCTACGAGCAGTACTTC. V is TRBV14 and J is TRBJ2-7, with a possible D match to TRBD1 (6 bases). Trimming removed 4 bases from V and 1 base from J, with 11 bases in between. CDR1 is SGHDN and CDR2 is FVKESK in the germline V gene. The CDR3 is 14 amino acids.

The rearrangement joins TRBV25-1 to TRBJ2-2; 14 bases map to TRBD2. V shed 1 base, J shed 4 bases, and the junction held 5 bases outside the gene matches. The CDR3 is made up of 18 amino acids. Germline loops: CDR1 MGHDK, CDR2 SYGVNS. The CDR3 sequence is CASSELGLAGDRTGELFF. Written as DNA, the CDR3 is TGTGCCAGCAGTGAATTGGGACTAGCGGGGGACCGCACCGGGGAGCTGTTTTTT. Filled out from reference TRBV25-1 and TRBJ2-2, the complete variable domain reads EADIYQTPRYLVIGTGKKITLECSQTMGHDKMYWYQQDPGMELHLIHYSYGVNSTEKGDLSSESTVSRIRTEHFPLTLESARPSHTSQYLCASSELGLAGDRTGELFFGEGSRLTVL.

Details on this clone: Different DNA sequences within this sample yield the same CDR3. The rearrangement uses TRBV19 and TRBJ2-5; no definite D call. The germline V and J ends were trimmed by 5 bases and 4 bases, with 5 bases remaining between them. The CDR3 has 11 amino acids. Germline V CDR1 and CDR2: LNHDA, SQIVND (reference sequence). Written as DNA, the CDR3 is TGTGCCAGTAGTCTTCGAGAGACCCAGTACTTC. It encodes CASSLRETQYF.

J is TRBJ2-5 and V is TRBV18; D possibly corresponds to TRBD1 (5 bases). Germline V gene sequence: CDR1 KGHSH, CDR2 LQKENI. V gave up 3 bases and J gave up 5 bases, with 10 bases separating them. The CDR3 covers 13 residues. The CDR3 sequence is CASSPQGLETQYF. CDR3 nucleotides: TGTGCCAGCTCACCCCAGGGTTTGGAGACCCAGTACTTC.

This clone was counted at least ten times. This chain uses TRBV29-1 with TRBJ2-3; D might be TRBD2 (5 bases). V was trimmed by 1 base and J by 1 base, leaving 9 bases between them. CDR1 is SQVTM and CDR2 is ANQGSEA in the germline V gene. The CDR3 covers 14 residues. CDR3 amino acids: CSVEGAGGTDTQYF. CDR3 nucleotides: TGCAGCGTTGAAGGGGCCGGGGGCACAGATACGCAGTATTTT.

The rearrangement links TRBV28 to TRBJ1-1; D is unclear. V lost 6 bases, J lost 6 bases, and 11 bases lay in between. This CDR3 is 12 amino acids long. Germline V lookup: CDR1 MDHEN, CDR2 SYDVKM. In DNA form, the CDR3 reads TGTGCCAGCAGCACTGCGAGTTCTGAAGCTTTCTTT. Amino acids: CASSTASSEAFF.

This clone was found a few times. The CDR3 coding sequence is TGTGCCAGCAGCTTAGAGCCGGCTAGCCCCCCTGACGAGCAGTACTTC. Amino acids: CASSLEPASPPDEQYF. The chain employs TRBV7-2 and TRBJ2-7, with a weak D call TRBD2 (5 bases). Trimming took 1 base from V and 5 from J, leaving 18 bases between them. Germline CDR1 and CDR2: SGHTA and FQGNSA. This CDR3 region has 16 residues.

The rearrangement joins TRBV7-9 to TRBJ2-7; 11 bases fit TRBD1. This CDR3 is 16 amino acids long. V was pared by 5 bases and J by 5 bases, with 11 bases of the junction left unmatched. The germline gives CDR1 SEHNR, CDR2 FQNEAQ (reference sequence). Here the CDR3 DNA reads TGTGCCAGCAGCCCGGAGCCGGGACAGGGGGTCCACGAGCAGTACTTC. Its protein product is CASSPEPGQGVHEQYF.

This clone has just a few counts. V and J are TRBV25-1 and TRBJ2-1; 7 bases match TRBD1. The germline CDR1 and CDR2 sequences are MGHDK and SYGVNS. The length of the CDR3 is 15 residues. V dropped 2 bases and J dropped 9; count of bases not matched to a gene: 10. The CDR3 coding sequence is TGTGCCAGCAGTGAAATGGGTCAAAAGGGGGCTGAGCAGTTCTTC. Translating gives CASSEMGQKGAEQFF.

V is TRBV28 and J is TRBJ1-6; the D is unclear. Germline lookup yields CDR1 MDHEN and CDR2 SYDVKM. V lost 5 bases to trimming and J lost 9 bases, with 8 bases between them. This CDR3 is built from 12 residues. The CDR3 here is CASSAPGSPLHF. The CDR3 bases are TGTGCCAGCAGTGCTCCGGGTTCACCCCTCCACTTT.